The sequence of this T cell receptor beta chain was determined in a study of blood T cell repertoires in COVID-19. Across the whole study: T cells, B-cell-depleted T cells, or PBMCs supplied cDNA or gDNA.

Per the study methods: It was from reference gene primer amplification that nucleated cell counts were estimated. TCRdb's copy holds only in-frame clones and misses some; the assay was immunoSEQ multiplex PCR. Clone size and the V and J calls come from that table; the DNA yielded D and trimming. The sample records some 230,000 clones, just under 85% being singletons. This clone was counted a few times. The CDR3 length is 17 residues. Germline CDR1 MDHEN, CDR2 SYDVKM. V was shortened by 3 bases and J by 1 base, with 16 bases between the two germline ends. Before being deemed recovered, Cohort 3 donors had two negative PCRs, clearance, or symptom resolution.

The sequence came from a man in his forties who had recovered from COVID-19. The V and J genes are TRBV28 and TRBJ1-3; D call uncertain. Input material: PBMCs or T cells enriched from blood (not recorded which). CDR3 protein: CASSFIQPLQSGNTIYF. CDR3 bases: TGTGCCAGCAGTTTTATACAGCCTTTGCAGTCTGGAAACACCATATATTTT.